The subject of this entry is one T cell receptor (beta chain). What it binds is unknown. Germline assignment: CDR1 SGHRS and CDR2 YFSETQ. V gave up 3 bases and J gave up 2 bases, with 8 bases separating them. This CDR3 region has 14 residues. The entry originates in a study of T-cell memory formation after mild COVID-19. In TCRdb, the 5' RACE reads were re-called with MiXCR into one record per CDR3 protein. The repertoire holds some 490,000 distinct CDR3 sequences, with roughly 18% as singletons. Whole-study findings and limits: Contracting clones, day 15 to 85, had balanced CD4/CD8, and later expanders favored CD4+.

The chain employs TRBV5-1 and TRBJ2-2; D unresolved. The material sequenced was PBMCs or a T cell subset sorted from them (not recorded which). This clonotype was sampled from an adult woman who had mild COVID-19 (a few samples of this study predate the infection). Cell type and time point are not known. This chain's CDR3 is CASSYTENTGELFF. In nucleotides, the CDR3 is TGCGCCAGCAGCTATACAGAAAACACCGGGGAGCTGTTTTTT.